This T cell receptor beta chain was recorded in a study of T cell clonotyping in hematopoietic cell transplantation. The study, taken as a whole, reports: Without cell sorting, CD4 versus CD8 contributions remain unresolved.

Trimming cost V 5 bases and J 4 bases, with 8 bases left between them. Per germline, CDR1 GTSNPN and CDR2 SVGIG (reference sequence). This CDR3 spans 11 amino acids. This clone was recorded once. Its antigen is unknown. Generated by immunoSEQ multiplex PCR, the TCRdb table keeps only in-frame clones and is missing some. The data hold 46,000 or so clones, with more than 75% observed a single time. The time point was: recipient sample about 28 days before transplant, after cytoreduction. This material consisted of peripheral blood mononuclear cells, taken before stem cell transplant. This sequence was found in a man aged 55 to 70 with biphenotypic leukemia. Some clones in this sample may be carry-over from other donors' samples. The chain recombines TRBV30 with TRBJ2-5, with D uncertain. CDR3 sequence: CAWGSPETQYF. The DNA of the CDR3 is TGTGCCTGGGGATCGCCAGAGACCCAGTACTTC.